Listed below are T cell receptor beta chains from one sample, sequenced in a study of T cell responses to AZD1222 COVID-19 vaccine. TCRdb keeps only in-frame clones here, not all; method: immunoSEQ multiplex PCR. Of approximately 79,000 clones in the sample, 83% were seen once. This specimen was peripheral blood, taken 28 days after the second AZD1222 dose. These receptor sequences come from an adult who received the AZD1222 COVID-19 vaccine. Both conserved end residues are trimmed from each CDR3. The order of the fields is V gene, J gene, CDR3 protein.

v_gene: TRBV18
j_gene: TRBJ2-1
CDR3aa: ASSPGTDTYNEQF

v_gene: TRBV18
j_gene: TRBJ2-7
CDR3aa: ASSPLPVSYEQY

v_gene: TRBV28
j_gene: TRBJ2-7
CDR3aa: ASSPVPREQY

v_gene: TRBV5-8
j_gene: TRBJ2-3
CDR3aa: ASSPRRDWNY

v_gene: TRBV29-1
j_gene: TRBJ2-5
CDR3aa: SVVFSGSPRGRY

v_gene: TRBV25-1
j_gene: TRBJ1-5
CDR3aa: ASSGTGLRGNQPQH

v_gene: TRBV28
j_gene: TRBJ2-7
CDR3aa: ASSFQGTGIYEQY

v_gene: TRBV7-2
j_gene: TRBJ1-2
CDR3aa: ASSLVQPSSYGYT

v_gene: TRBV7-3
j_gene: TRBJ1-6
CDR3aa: ASSPSDRNNSPLH

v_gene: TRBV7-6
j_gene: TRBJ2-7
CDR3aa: ASSSHTSGRAYEQY

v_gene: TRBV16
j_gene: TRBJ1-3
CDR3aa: ASSEANSGNTIY

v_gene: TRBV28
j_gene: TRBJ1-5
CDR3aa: ASRLTGVQQPQH

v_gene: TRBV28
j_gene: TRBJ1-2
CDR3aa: ASSLGGGARGYT

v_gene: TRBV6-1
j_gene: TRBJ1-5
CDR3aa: ASSDRGLGSNQPQH

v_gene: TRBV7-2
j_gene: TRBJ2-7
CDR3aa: ASSEVLVMGLVFSYEQY

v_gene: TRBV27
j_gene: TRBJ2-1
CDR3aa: ASSDRNNEQF

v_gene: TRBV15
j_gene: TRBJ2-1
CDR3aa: ATSRRLAGASYNEQF

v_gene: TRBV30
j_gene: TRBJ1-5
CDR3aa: AWARGADQPQH

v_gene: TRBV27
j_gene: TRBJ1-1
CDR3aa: ASSRGQGMNTEAF

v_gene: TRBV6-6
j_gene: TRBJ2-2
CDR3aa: ASRIPQGAGELF

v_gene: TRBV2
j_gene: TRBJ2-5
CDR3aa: ASSIYRTSGLY

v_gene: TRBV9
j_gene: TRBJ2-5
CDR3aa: ASSVAGSGGYQETQY